The 4 T cell receptor beta chains below come from one sample, sequenced in a study of cytomegalovirus exposure and HLA in healthy donors. PCR amplification relied on 60 Vbeta primers (plus 13 Jbeta primers). Measured with immunoSEQ multiplex PCR; TCRdb has only the in-frame clones, and not every one. The profile covers 200,000 or so clones, with 82% appearing a single time and approximately 0.8% taken by the ten largest. Source material: PBMCs. Every receptor here comes from a woman younger than 35 in good health and CMV-seronegative.

The chain is built from TRBV28 and TRBJ1-1; D might be TRBD1 (5 bases). The CDR3 runs 13 residues. Trimming removed 5 bases at V and 4 bases at J, with 11 bases between. In germline, CDR1 is MDHEN, CDR2 SYDVKM. The CDR3 nucleotides read TGTGCCAGCAGTACCTCGACAGTCACTGAAGCTTTCTTT. The encoded protein is CASSTSTVTEAFF.

The chain links TRBV5-8 to TRBJ2-1; possible D gene TRBD2, 6 bases. The CDR3 sequence is 16 residues long. Germline V gene sequence: CDR1 SGHTS, CDR2 YDEGEE. V was shortened by 0 bases and J by 6 bases, with 16 bases between the two germline ends. CDR3: CASSLAWQGGPNEQFF. CDR3 coding DNA: TGTGCCAGCAGCTTGGCCTGGCAGGGAGGACCCAATGAGCAGTTCTTC.

The CDR3 sequence is CASSPNRAFGYTF. CDR3 coding DNA: TGTGCCAGCAGCCCTAACAGGGCATTTGGCTACACCTTC. The chain joins TRBV6-1 to TRBJ1-2; a weak D match, TRBD1 (6 bases). The CDR3 has 13 residues. From germline, CDR1 is MNHNS and CDR2 SASEGT. V was shortened by 6 bases and J by 7 bases, with 15 bases between the two germline ends.

This chain joins TRBV7-3 and TRBJ2-1; TRBD2 aligns across 10 bases. There are 18 residues in the CDR3. Looked up from germline, CDR1 is SGHTA and CDR2 is FQGTGA. V dropped 4 bases and J dropped 4; count of bases not matched to a gene: 13. CDR3 nucleotide sequence: TGTGCCAGCAGCTCCCTGAGTAGCGGGAGGTTTGGGTACAATGAGCAGTTCTTC. Translating it yields CASSSLSSGRFGYNEQFF.